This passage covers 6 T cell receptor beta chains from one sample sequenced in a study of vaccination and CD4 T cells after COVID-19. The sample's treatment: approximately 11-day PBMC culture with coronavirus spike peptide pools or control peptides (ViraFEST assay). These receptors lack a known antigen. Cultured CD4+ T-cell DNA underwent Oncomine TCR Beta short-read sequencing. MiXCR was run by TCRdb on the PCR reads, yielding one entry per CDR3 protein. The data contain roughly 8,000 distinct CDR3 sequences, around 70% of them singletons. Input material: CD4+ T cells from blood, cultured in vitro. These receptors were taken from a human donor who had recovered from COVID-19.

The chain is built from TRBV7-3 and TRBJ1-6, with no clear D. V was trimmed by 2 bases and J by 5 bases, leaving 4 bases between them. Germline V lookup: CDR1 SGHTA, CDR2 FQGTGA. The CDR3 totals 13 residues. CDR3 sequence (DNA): TGTGCCAGCAGCTTAGGGAATAATTCACCCCTCCACTTT. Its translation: CASSLGNNSPLHF.

As DNA, the CDR3 is TGTGCCAGCAGCTCCCGGACAGGGGACACTGAAGCTTTCTTT. This sequence encodes CASSSRTGDTEAFF. This chain links TRBV7-9 with TRBJ1-1; 9 nucleotides line up with TRBD1. Germline-derived CDR1 and CDR2 are SEHNR and FQNEAQ (reference sequence). This CDR3 contains 14 residues. V gave up 4 bases and J gave up 3 bases; unmatched junction bases: 3.

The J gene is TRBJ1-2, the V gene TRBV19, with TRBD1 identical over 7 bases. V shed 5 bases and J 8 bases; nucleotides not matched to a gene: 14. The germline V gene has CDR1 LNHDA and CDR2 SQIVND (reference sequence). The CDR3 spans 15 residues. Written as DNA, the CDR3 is TGTGCCAGTAGTCTCGGGACAGCCGCACGGGCAGGCTACACCTTC. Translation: CASSLGTAARAGYTF.

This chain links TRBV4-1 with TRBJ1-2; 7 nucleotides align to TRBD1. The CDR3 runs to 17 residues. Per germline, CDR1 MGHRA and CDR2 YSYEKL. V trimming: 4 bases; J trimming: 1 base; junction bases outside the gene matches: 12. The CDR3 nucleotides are TGCGCCAGCAGCCCCAAGCTCGGGACAGTCCTTAACTATGGCTACACCTTC. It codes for CASSPKLGTVLNYGYTF.

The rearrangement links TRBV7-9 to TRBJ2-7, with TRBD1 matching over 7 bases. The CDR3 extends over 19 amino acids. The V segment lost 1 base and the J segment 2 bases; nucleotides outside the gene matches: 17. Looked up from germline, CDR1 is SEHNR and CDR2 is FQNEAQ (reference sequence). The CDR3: CASSLVSNRGSPTAYEQYF. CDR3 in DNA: TGTGCCAGCAGCTTAGTCTCTAACAGGGGATCCCCTACCGCCTACGAGCAGTACTTC.

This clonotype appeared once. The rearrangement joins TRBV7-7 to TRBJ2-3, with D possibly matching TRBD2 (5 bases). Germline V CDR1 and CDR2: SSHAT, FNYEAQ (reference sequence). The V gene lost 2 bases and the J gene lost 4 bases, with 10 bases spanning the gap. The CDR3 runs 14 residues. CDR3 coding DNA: TGTGCCAGCAGCTTACGGGGAACTTCAGATACGCAGTATTTT. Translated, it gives CASSLRGTSDTQYF. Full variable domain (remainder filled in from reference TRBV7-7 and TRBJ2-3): GAGVSQSPRYKVTKRGQDVTLRCDPISSHATLYWYQQALGQGPEFLTYFNYEAQPDKSGLPSDRFSAERPEGSISTLTIQRTEQRDSAMYRCASSLRGTSDTQYFGPGTRLTVL.